The 21 T cell receptor beta chains below all came from one sample that was sequenced in a study of CD8+CD57+ T cells in acquired aplastic anemia. Using genomic DNA as the template, TCR beta VDJ and CDR3 profiling was carried out. TCRdb reprocessed the reads with MiXCR, giving one entry per CDR3 protein. The sample lists about 95,000 distinct CDR3 sequences, less than 75% occurring once. In patients chosen for sequencing, flow cytometry had shown CD8+CD57+ cell expansion. The sequenced material came from sorted CD4+, CD8+, or CD8+CD57+ T cells (not recorded which) from PBMCs. All receptors derive from a human donor with aplastic anemia.

J is TRBJ2-7 and V is TRBV7-9; 8 bases agree with TRBD1. CDR1 and CDR2 from the germline V gene are SEHNR and FQNEAQ (reference sequence). There are 15 residues in the CDR3. V lost 6 bases to trimming and J lost 2 bases; unmatched junction nucleotides: 9. CDR3 protein: CASRSGTGGAYEQYF. The CDR3, as DNA: TGTGCCAGCAGGTCGGGGACAGGAGGCGCCTACGAGCAGTACTTC. The full variable domain, rest sourced from reference TRBV7-9 and TRBJ2-7, is DTGVSQNPRHKITKRGQNVTFRCDPISEHNRLYWYRQTLGQGPEFLTYFQNEAQLEKSRLLSDRFSAERPKGSFSTLEIQRTEQGDSAMYLCASRSGTGGAYEQYFGPGTRLTVT.

The J gene is TRBJ2-3, the V gene TRBV6-5; 10 nucleotides match TRBD2. V lost 7 bases to trimming and J lost 1 base; unmatched junction nucleotides: 5. CDR1 is MNHEY and CDR2 is SVGAGI in the germline V gene. The CDR3 has 15 amino acids. The CDR3 loop reads CASIRLAGGTDTQYF. DNA for the CDR3: TGTGCCAGCATTAGACTAGCGGGTGGCACAGATACGCAGTATTTT.

This clonotype was recorded many times. The CDR3, as DNA: TGCAGTGCTAGGAGGGGGGACGGGCAAGAGACCCAGTACTTC. Translating gives CSARRGDGQETQYF. This sequence joins TRBV20-1 and TRBJ2-5, with D perhaps given as TRBD1 or TRBD2 (6 bases each). V was shortened by 3 bases and J by 2 bases, with 13 bases between the two germline ends. CDR1 is DFQATT and CDR2 is SNEGSKA in the germline V gene (reference sequence). The CDR3 has 14 amino acids.

The chain combines TRBV5-1 with TRBJ1-2; D is ambiguous. CDR3 size: 14 residues. V gave up 1 base and J gave up 2 bases, with 9 bases separating them. Germline values: CDR1 SGHRS, CDR2 YFSETQ. The CDR3 reads CASSLTASNYGYTF. CDR3 bases: TGCGCCAGCAGCTTGACAGCCTCAAACTATGGCTACACCTTC.

This rearrangement joins TRBV20-1 to TRBJ1-1, with a weak D call TRBD1 (6 bases). Trimming left V 5 bases short and J 2 bases short, with 12 bases between. This CDR3 has 13 amino acids. Germline V CDR1 and CDR2: DFQATT, SNEGSKA (reference sequence). The CDR3 bases are TGCAGTGCTGGGCCGGGACAAAACACTGAAGCTTTCTTT. Encoded protein: CSAGPGQNTEAFF.

CDR3 sequence (DNA): TGTGCCATCACACCAGGGGGTTCATCCTACAATGAGCAGTTCTTC. Translation: CAITPGGSSYNEQFF. The chain employs TRBV10-3 and TRBJ2-1, with TRBD1 identical over 7 bases. This CDR3 comprises 15 residues. V lost 7 bases to trimming and J lost 1 base; unmatched junction nucleotides: 7. Per the germline V gene, CDR1 is ENHRY and CDR2 is SYGVKD.

The chain is built from TRBV25-1 and TRBJ2-7; D unclear. This CDR3 has 14 amino acids. Germline V gives CDR1 MGHDK, CDR2 SYGVNS. With 3 bases removed from V and 0 bases from J, the gap between germline ends came to 9 bases. CDR3 nucleotides: TGTGCCAGCAGTGACAGTTTCCTCTCCTACGAGCAGTACTTC. Encoded protein: CASSDSFLSYEQYF.

The rearrangement uses TRBV24-1 and TRBJ2-3, with 7 bases identical to TRBD1. Germline V lookup: CDR1 KGHDR, CDR2 SFDVKD. The CDR3 has 15 residues. V was pared by 10 bases and J by 0 bases, with 9 bases of the junction left unmatched. CDR3 amino acids: CATSPGTASTDTQYF. CDR3 coding DNA: TGTGCCACTTCCCCGGGGACAGCTAGCACAGATACGCAGTATTTT.

The gene calls are TRBV9 and TRBJ2-2; the match to TRBD1 covers 8 bases. V shed 3 bases and J 8 bases; nucleotides not matched to a gene: 6. CDR3 length: 14 residues. The germline V gene has CDR1 SGDLS and CDR2 YYNGEE. The chain's CDR3 is CASSETTGVGELFF. The CDR3 DNA reads as TGTGCCAGCAGCGAGACGACAGGGGTTGGGGAGCTGTTTTTT.

Comments on this clonotype: Without the conserved terminal phenylalanine or tryptophan, this CDR3 likely stems from a read error. The chain carries TRBV24-1 and TRBJ2-7; 7 bases match TRBD1. J gave up 9 bases and V 4 bases, and 8 bases lay outside the gene matches. The germline CDR1 and CDR2 sequences are KGHDR and SFDVKD. The CDR3 extends over 13 amino acids. The CDR3, as DNA: TGTGCCACCAGTGAACCCGGGACAGCTTTGCAGTACTCC. It yields the protein CATSEPGTALQYS.

The chain carries TRBV7-3 and TRBJ2-3; 8 nucleotides match TRBD1. Germline CDR1 and CDR2: SGHTA and FQGTGA. V gave up 3 bases and J gave up 3 bases; unmatched junction bases: 5. CDR3 length equals 15 residues. The CDR3 protein is CASSLSRGQTDTQYF. The CDR3, as DNA: TGTGCCAGCAGCTTGTCCAGGGGGCAAACAGATACGCAGTATTTT.

The gene calls are TRBV4-1 and TRBJ2-1, with a tentative D call TRBD2 (5 bases). Germline V gene data show CDR1 as MGHRA and CDR2 as YSYEKL. V lost 0 bases and J lost 6, with 9 bases in between. The CDR3 contains 14 residues. The CDR3 reads CASSQEPGSNEQFF. In DNA form, the CDR3 reads TGCGCCAGCAGCCAAGAGCCGGGATCCAATGAGCAGTTCTTC.

This clonotype was seen ten or more times. V and J are TRBV9 and TRBJ1-2, with D unresolved. The V gene's germline CDR1 is SGDLS and CDR2 YYNGEE. The CDR3 covers 12 residues. V was trimmed by 3 bases and J by 0 bases, leaving 3 bases between them. CDR3 sequence (DNA): TGTGCCAGCAGCGAGGCTAACTATGGCTACACCTTC. Its protein product is CASSEANYGYTF. The entire variable domain, with the rest obtained from reference TRBV9 and TRBJ1-2, is as follows: DSGVTQTPKHLITATGQRVTLRCSPRSGDLSVYWYQQSLDQGLQFLIQYYNGEERAKGNILERFSAQQFPDLHSELNLSSLELGDSALYFCASSEANYGYTFGSGTRLTVV.

Note on this clonotype: The CDR3 does not end in the conserved phenylalanine or tryptophan, so this is likely a read error. The CDR3 bases are TGCAGCGTGGATGGGACGGGAATGAACACTGAAGCTTTCCTT. Protein sequence: CSVDGTGMNTEAFL. The chain carries TRBV29-1 and TRBJ1-1, with D possibly TRBD1 on 5 matching bases. From germline, CDR1 is SQVTM and CDR2 ANQGSEA. With 6 bases removed from V and 0 bases from J, the gap between germline ends came to 14 bases. The CDR3 runs to 14 residues.

This clonotype was detected only a few times. The genes are TRBV15 and TRBJ1-1; D is undetermined. This CDR3 has 14 amino acids. V gave up 3 bases and J gave up 4 bases, with 12 bases separating them. Looked up from germline, CDR1 is LNHNV and CDR2 is YYDKDF (reference sequence). In DNA, the CDR3 is TGTGCCACCAGCAGTCTCCTCGACCTCACTGAAGCTTTCTTT. It yields the protein CATSSLLDLTEAFF.

The rearrangement joins TRBV25-1 to TRBJ1-4, with TRBD1 as a possible D gene (5 bases). CDR3 length equals 15 residues. Trimming left V 1 base short and J 8 bases short, with 14 bases between. CDR1 is MGHDK and CDR2 is SYGVNS in the germline V gene. The CDR3 coding sequence is TGTGCCAGCAGTGAATCGGGGCATAACTTGGAAAAACTGTTTTTT. Its translation is CASSESGHNLEKLFF.

This clonotype was seen a handful of times. This sequence joins TRBV29-1 and TRBJ1-1; D gene ambiguous. This CDR3 has 15 amino acids. V gave up 2 bases and J gave up 0 bases, with 13 bases separating them. Germline assignment: CDR1 SQVTM and CDR2 ANQGSEA. Here the CDR3 reads CSVEPRPLLNTEAFF. CDR3 sequence (DNA): TGCAGCGTTGAACCCCGGCCCTTGTTGAACACTGAAGCTTTCTTT.

This clonotype was seen more than once but under ten times. In nucleotides, the CDR3 is TGTGCCACCAGTGATTTTCAATCGGGACGGGGTGAGCAGTTCTTC. It is translated as CATSDFQSGRGEQFF. The genes are TRBV24-1 and TRBJ2-1; D possibly uses TRBD1 or TRBD2 (5 bases each). Germline V gene data show CDR1 as KGHDR and CDR2 as SFDVKD. The CDR3 loop spans 15 amino acids. V was cut by 1 base and J by 9 bases, with 15 bases left in between.

The chain joins TRBV11-2 to TRBJ1-1; D perhaps matches TRBD1 (6 bases). The CDR3 loop spans 16 amino acids. Germline V CDR1 and CDR2: SGHAT, FQNNGV. Trimming stripped 2 bases from V and 0 bases from J, with 13 bases between. The CDR3 coding sequence is TGTGCCAGCAGCTTAACCGCCGGGACACTGAACACTGAAGCTTTCTTT. The encoded protein is CASSLTAGTLNTEAFF.

This chain joins TRBV20-1 and TRBJ2-1; 7 bases line up with TRBD2. V shed 3 bases, J shed 5 bases, and the junction held 13 bases outside the gene matches. The CDR3 covers 16 residues. Germline CDR1 and CDR2: DFQATT and SNEGSKA (reference sequence). CDR3 DNA sequence: TGCAGTGCTAGTGTTGCGGGAGCCCTTTTTAACAATGAGCAGTTCTTC. This encodes CSASVAGALFNNEQFF.

This chain uses TRBV29-1 with TRBJ1-1; tentatively, D is TRBD1 (5 bases). This CDR3 region has 14 residues. Per the germline V gene, CDR1 is SQVTM and CDR2 is ANQGSEA. Between the trimmed V and J ends, which lost 4 bases and 0 bases, there was a span of 12 bases. The CDR3 sequence: CSVGDGVMNTEAFF. For the CDR3, the DNA is TGCAGCGTTGGGGACGGAGTAATGAACACTGAAGCTTTCTTT.